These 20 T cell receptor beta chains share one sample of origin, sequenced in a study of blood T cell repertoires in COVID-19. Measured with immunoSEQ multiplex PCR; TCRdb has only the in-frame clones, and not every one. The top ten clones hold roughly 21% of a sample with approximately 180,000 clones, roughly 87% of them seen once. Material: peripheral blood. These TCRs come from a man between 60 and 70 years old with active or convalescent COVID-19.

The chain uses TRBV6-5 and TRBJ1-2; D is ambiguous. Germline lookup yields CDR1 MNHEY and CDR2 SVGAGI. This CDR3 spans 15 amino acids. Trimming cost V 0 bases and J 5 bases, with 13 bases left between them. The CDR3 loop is CASSYSWVGAYGYTF. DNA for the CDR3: TGTGCCAGCAGTTACTCCTGGGTAGGAGCGTATGGCTACACCTTC.

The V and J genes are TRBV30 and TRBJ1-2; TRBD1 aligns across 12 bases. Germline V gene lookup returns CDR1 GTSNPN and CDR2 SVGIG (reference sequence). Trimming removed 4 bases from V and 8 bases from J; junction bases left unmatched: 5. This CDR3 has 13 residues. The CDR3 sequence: CAWKGQGAEGYTF. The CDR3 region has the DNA TGTGCCTGGAAGGGACAGGGGGCGGAAGGCTACACCTTC.

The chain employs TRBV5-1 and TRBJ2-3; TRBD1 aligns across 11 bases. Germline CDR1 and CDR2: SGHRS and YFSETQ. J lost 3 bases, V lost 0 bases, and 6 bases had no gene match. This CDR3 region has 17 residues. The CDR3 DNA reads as TGCGCCAGCAGCTTGGGACCGGGACAGGGGGGGACAGATACGCAGTATTTT. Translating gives CASSLGPGQGGTDTQYF.

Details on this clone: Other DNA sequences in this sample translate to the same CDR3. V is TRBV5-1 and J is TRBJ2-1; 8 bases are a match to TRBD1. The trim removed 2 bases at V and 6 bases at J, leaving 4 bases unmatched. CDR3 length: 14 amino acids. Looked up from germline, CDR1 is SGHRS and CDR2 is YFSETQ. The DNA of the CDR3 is TGCGCCAGCAGCTTAGGACAGGGAGGCAATGAGCAGTTCTTC. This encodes CASSLGQGGNEQFF.

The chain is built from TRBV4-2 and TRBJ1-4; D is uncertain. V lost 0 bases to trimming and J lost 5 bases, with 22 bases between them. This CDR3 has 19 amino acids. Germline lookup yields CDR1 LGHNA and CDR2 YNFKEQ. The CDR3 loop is CASSQDRVLAGSVNEKLFF. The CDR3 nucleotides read TGTGCCAGCAGCCAAGATCGTGTATTGGCCGGGTCGGTAAATGAAAAACTGTTTTTT.

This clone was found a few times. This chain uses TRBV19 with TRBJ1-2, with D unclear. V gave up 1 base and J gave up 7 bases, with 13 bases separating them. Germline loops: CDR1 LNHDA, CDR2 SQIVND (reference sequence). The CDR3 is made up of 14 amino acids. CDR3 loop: CASSIARTGGGYTF. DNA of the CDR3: TGTGCCAGTAGTATAGCGCGGACTGGCGGTGGCTACACCTTC.

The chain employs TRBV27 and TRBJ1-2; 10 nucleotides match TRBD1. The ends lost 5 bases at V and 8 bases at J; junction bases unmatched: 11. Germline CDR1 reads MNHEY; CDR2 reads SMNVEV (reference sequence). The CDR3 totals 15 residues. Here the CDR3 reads CASSPKTGGVMGYTF. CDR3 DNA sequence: TGTGCCAGCAGTCCCAAGACAGGGGGCGTAATGGGCTACACCTTC.

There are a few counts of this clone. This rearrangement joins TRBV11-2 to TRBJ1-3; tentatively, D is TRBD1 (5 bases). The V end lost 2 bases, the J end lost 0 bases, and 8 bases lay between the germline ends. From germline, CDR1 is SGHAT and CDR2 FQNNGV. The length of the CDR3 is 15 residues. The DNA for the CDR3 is TGTGCCAGCAGCTTACAGGGCACCTCTGGAAACACCATATATTTT. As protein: CASSLQGTSGNTIYF.

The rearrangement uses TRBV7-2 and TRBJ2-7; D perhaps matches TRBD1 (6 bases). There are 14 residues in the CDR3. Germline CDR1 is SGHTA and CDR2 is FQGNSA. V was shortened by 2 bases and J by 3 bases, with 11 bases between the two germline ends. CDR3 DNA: TGTGCCAGCAGCTTAAGTAGGGGGAACTACGAGCAGTACTTC. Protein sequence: CASSLSRGNYEQYF. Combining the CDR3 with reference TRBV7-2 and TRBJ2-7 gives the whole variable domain GAGVSQSPSNKVTEKGKDVELRCDPISGHTALYWYRQSLGQGLEFLIYFQGNSAPDKSGLPSDRFSAERTGGSVSTLTIQRTQQEDSAVYLCASSLSRGNYEQYFGPGTRLTVT.

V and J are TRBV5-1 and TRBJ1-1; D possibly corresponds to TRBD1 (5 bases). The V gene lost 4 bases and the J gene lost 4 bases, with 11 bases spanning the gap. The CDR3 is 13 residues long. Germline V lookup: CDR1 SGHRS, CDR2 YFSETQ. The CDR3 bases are TGCGCCAGCAGCCCCGGACACCCCACTGAAGCTTTCTTT. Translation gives CASSPGHPTEAFF. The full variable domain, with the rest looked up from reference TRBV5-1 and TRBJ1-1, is KAGVTQTPRYLIKTRGQQVTLSCSPISGHRSVSWYQQTPGQGLQFLFEYFSETQRNKGNFPGRFSGRQFSNSRSEMNVSTLELGDSALYLCASSPGHPTEAFFGQGTRLTVV.

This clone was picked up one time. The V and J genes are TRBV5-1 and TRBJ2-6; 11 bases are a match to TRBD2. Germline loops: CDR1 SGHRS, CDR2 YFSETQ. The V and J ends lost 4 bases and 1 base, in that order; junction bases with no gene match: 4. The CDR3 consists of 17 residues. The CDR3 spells CASSKTSGVSGANVLTF. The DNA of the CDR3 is TGCGCCAGCAGCAAGACTAGCGGGGTATCTGGGGCCAACGTCCTGACTTTC.

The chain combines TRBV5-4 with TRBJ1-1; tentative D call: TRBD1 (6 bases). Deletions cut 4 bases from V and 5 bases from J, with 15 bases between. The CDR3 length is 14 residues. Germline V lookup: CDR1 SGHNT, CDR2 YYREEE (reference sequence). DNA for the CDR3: TGTGCCAGCAGCCGGGACACGAAGGGAACTGAAGCTTTCTTT. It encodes CASSRDTKGTEAFF.

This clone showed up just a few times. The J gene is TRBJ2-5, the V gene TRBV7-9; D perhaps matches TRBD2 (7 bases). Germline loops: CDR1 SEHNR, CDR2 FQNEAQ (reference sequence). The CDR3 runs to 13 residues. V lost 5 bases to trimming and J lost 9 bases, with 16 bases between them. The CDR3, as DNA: TGTGCCAGCAGCGCACAGGGTCGGGAGGCCCAGTACTTC. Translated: CASSAQGREAQYF.

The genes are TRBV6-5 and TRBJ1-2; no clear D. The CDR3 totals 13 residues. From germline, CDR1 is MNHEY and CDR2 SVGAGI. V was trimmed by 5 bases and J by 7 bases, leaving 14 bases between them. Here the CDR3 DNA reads TGTGCCAGCAGTCGCGGTTTCTTCGGTGGCTACACCTTC. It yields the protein CASSRGFFGGYTF.

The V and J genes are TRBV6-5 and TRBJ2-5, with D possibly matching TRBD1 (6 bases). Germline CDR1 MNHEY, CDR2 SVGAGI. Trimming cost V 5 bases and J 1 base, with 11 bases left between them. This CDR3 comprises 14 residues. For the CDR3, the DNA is TGTGCCAGCAGTCAAAGGACAGTCCAAGAGACCCAGTACTTC. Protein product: CASSQRTVQETQYF.

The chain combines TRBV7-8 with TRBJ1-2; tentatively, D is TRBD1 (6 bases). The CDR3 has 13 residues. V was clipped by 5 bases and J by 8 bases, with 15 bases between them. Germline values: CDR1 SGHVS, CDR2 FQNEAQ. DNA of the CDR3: TGTGCCAGCAGCACCTTCAACAGGGAGGGCTACACCTTC. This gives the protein CASSTFNREGYTF. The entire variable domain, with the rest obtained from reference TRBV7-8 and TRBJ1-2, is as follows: GAGVSQSPRYKVAKRGQDVALRCDPISGHVSLFWYQQALGQGPEFLTYFQNEAQLDKSGLPSDRFFAERPEGSVSTLKIQRTQQEDSAVYLCASSTFNREGYTFGSGTRLTVV.

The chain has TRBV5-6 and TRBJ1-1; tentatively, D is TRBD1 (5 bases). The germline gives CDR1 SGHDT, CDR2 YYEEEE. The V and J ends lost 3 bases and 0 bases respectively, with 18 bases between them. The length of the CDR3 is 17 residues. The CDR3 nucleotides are TGTGCCAGCAGCTCGCAAATGGGACTGTACATGAACACTGAAGCTTTCTTT. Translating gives CASSSQMGLYMNTEAFF.

CDR3 in amino acids: CASSPGTWETQYF. In DNA, the CDR3 is TGTGCCAGCAGCCCCGGGACTTGGGAGACCCAGTACTTC. The chain has TRBV6-2 or TRBV6-3 and TRBJ2-5; a weak D match, TRBD2 (6 bases). The V end was cut by 6 bases, the J end by 5 bases, with 13 bases between. The germline V gene encodes CDR1 MNHEY and CDR2 SVGEGT. This CDR3 comprises 13 residues.

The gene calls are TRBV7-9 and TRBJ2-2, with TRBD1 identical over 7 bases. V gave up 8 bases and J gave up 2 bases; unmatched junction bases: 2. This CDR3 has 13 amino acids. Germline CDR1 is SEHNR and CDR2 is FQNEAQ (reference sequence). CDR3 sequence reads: CASRQGNTGELFF. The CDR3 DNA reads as TGTGCCAGCCGACAGGGAAACACCGGGGAGCTGTTTTTT.

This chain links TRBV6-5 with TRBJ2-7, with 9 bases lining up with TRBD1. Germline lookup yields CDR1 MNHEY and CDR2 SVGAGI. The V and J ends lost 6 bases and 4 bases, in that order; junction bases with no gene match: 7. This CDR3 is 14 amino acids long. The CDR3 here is CASRITGGAYEQYF. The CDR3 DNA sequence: TGTGCCAGCAGAATAACAGGGGGCGCTTACGAGCAGTACTTC.